The clone carrying this T cell receptor beta chain was seen only a few times. Its antigen remains unidentified. These data belong to a study of T cell repertoires in cytomegalovirus infection. The study's findings and limits: HLA-C-restricted TCR beta clonotypes specific for CMV led the ex vivo response. Public TCR beta family frequency separated CMV-and-HLA carriers, including in an independent cohort.

TCRdb passed the reads through MiXCR, listing each CDR3 protein once. The profile covers about 50,000 distinct CDR3 sequences, with about 19% appearing a single time and about 80% taken by the ten largest. The clonotype comes from a human donor in good health (CMV status not recorded). Some clones in this sample may be carry-over from other donors' samples. The sample here was CD8+ T cells from cultured PBMCs, taken from culture after CMV antigen stimulation.

The CDR3: CASSLVTSSTDTQYF. CDR3 DNA sequence: TGTGCCAGCAGCTTAGTGACGTCTAGCACAGATACGCAGTATTTT. V gene TRBV7-2 combines with J gene TRBJ2-3; D call uncertain. This CDR3 is 15 amino acids long. V was shortened by 1 base and J by 0 bases, with 8 bases between the two germline ends. Per germline, CDR1 SGHTA and CDR2 FQGNSA.